Below are 22 T cell receptor beta chains sequenced from a single sample in a study of T cells after yellow fever vaccination. A single record per CDR3 protein comes from TCRdb applying MiXCR to the 5' RACE reads. Of about 300,000 distinct CDR3 sequences listed, roughly 7% are singletons. Here the sequenced sample was PBMCs, taken about 41 days after the first yellow fever vaccination. These receptors came from a man between 18 and 29 years old who received the YFV17D yellow fever vaccine.

The chain has TRBV20-1 and TRBJ2-1, with D unclear. The CDR3 is 12 residues long. Germline V gene sequence: CDR1 DFQATT, CDR2 SNEGSKA (reference sequence). Between the trimmed V and J ends, which lost 3 bases and 6 bases, there was a span of 9 bases. CDR3 bases: TGCAGTGCTAGTACTTGGGGCAATGAGCAGTTCTTC. It specifies CSASTWGNEQFF.

The gene calls are TRBV18 and TRBJ2-6; no reliable D call. Trimming took off 4 bases at V and 4 bases at J, with 8 bases between the two ends. Germline CDR1 KGHSH, CDR2 LQKENI. The CDR3 contains 14 residues. CDR3 residues: CASSLPPGANVLTF. The CDR3 DNA reads TGTGCCAGCTCACTCCCGCCCGGGGCCAACGTCCTGACTTTC.

A word on this clonotype: An end of the junction differs from the germline gene, which may be a read error. This chain uses TRBV25-1 with TRBJ1-2; D ambiguous. CDR1 and CDR2 from the germline V gene are MGHDK and SYGVNS. The CDR3 sequence is 11 residues long. The CDR3 loop reads CANLPKYGYTF. In nucleotides, the CDR3 is TGTGCCAACCTCCCTAAATATGGCTACACCTTC.

J is TRBJ2-3 and V is TRBV4-3; 8 positions agree with TRBD1. CDR1 and CDR2 (germline): LGHNA, YSLEER. The CDR3 is 16 residues long. Trimming took 0 bases from V and 6 from J; bases not matched to a gene: 8. In DNA form, the CDR3 reads TGCGCCAGCAGCCAAGATCCCGGGACAGGATGGGATACGCAGTATTTT. Amino acid sequence: CASSQDPGTGWDTQYF.

The chain employs TRBV20-1 and TRBJ2-1; 9 positions agree with TRBD2. The CDR3 covers 16 residues. Germline loops: CDR1 DFQATT, CDR2 SNEGSKA (reference sequence). CDR3 sequence reads: CCSWGLAGKSSNEQFF. In nucleotides, the CDR3 is TGCTGTTCTTGGGGCCTAGCGGGGAAGAGCTCCAATGAGCAGTTCTTC.

At least ten counts were recorded for this clonotype. The rearrangement joins TRBV5-4 to TRBJ2-1, with a weak D call TRBD2 (7 bases). The CDR3 is made up of 14 amino acids. Germline loops: CDR1 SGHNT, CDR2 YYREEE (reference sequence). Trimming removed 2 bases from V and 8 bases from J, with 14 bases in between. Written as DNA, the CDR3 is TGTGCCAGCAGCTTTCGCGGGGGCAAGGATGAGCAGTTCTTC. It translates to CASSFRGGKDEQFF.

For this clonotype: Possible read error: a much larger clone is one base away. This chain's CDR3 is CATSRDRGWEGIYEQYF. In nucleotides, the CDR3 is TGTGCCACCAGCAGGGACAGGGGATGGGAGGGGATTTACGAGCAGTACTTC. The rearrangement joins TRBV15 to TRBJ2-7, with 9 nucleotides matching TRBD1. The ends lost 3 bases at V and 4 bases at J; junction bases unmatched: 13. This CDR3 contains 17 residues. Per germline, CDR1 LNHNV and CDR2 YYDKDF (reference sequence).

This clonotype occurred many times. The V and J genes are TRBV12-3 or TRBV12-4 and TRBJ2-2; D might be TRBD1 (6 bases). The CDR3 has 16 residues. V dropped 6 bases and J dropped 6 bases, with 20 bases sitting between them. The CDR3 DNA sequence: TGTGCCAGCAGCCCCCATCCGACAGGCTCCGCCGGGGAGCTGTTTTTT. Protein: CASSPHPTGSAGELFF.

This chain uses TRBV20-1 with TRBJ2-3; no reliable D call. Looked up from germline, CDR1 is DFQATT and CDR2 is SNEGSKA (reference sequence). V was clipped by 1 base and J by 1 base, with 9 bases between them. The CDR3 is made up of 14 amino acids. The CDR3 loop is CSARGGERTDTQYF. The CDR3 DNA reads TGCAGTGCTAGAGGAGGAGAGCGCACAGATACGCAGTATTTT.

This clonotype has more than one count but fewer than ten. The chain couples TRBV20-1 to TRBJ2-2, with D tentatively TRBD1 or TRBD2 (5 bases each). Trimming pared 0 bases from V and 6 bases from J, leaving 14 bases between. This CDR3 is built from 15 residues. The germline V gene encodes CDR1 DFQATT and CDR2 SNEGSKA (reference sequence). The CDR3 DNA is TGCAGTGCTAGAGATAGGCGCCGAGGGGCCGGGGAGCTGTTTTTT. Translating it yields CSARDRRRGAGELFF.

This clonotype has more than one count but fewer than ten. The rearrangement joins TRBV14 to TRBJ1-1; D is ambiguous. Germline CDR1 SGHDN, CDR2 FVKESK. Trimming removed 3 bases from V and 6 bases from J, with 14 bases in between. CDR3 length: 14 amino acids. The CDR3 loop reads CASSQELVGAEAFF. CDR3 sequence (DNA): TGTGCCAGCAGCCAGGAGCTGGTGGGCGCTGAAGCTTTCTTT.

The chain carries TRBV5-1 and TRBJ1-2; 11 bases agree with TRBD1. Germline V lookup: CDR1 SGHRS, CDR2 YFSETQ. With V trimmed by 4 bases and J by 11 bases, 7 bases remained unmatched. The CDR3 runs 13 residues. The CDR3 spells CASSQGQGARYTF. CDR3 DNA sequence: TGCGCCAGCAGCCAAGGACAGGGGGCTCGTTACACCTTC.

The rearrangement joins TRBV18 to TRBJ2-7; D might be TRBD1 or TRBD2, each matching 5 bases. The CDR3 is 13 residues long. The V gene's germline CDR1 is KGHSH and CDR2 LQKENI. The V end was cut by 1 base, the J end by 6 bases, with 10 bases between. The DNA of the CDR3 is TGTGCCAGCTCACCACGAGACAGCGGCGAGCAGTACGTC. As protein: CASSPRDSGEQYV.

This clonotype was picked up a small number of times. The gene calls are TRBV5-1 and TRBJ1-4; TRBD1 matches at 10 bases. The junction had 8 bases not matched to a gene; V was cut back by 3 bases and J by 12 bases. Per the germline V gene, CDR1 is SGHRS and CDR2 is YFSETQ. The CDR3 contains 14 residues. The CDR3 nucleotides are TGCGCCAGCAGCTCCGGGACAGGGGAGTATCAACTGTTTTTT. Translation gives CASSSGTGEYQLFF.

This clonotype was recorded a few times. The CDR3 nucleotides read TGTGCCAGCAGCCAGGGCAGGGGGAGAACCCTCTACTATGGCTACACCTTC. Translating it yields CASSQGRGRTLYYGYTF. The chain employs TRBV14 and TRBJ1-2, with TRBD1 matching 7 bases. V was pared by 3 bases and J by 3 bases, with 13 bases of the junction left unmatched. The length of the CDR3 is 17 residues. Germline CDR1 is SGHDN and CDR2 is FVKESK.

The rearrangement uses TRBV21-1 and TRBJ1-5; whether TRBD1, the table's D call, matches the DNA was not checked. TRBV21-1 is described as a pseudogene. The CDR3 spans 15 residues. The CDR3, as DNA: TGTGCCAGCAGCGCCTCGGGGGCGCGAAGTCAGCCCCAGCATTTT. This sequence encodes CASSASGARSQPQHF.

With regard to this clonotype: One base away lies a much larger clone, so this may be a sequencing read error. J is TRBJ1-2 and V is TRBV29-1; possible D gene TRBD1, 5 bases. Per germline, CDR1 SQVTM and CDR2 ANQGSEA. This CDR3 has 14 residues. The CDR3 coding sequence is TGCAGCGTTGAAGAAGGGGCAGACCACTATGGCTACTCCTTC. The encoded protein is CSVEEGADHYGYSF.

This chain links TRBV7-2 with TRBJ2-6; TRBD1 matches at 9 bases. This CDR3 region has 17 residues. Germline V gene sequence: CDR1 SGHTA, CDR2 FQGNSA. Trimming removed 5 bases from V and 3 bases from J; junction bases left unmatched: 8. Here the CDR3 reads CASSPQTGGGGANVLTF. The CDR3 coding sequence is TGTGCCAGCAGCCCCCAGACAGGGGGTGGTGGGGCCAACGTCCTGACTTTC.

The rearrangement links TRBV20-1 to TRBJ1-6; tentatively, D is TRBD1 (5 bases). V was shortened by 2 bases and J by 10 bases, with 12 bases between the two germline ends. CDR1 and CDR2 (germline): DFQATT, SNEGSKA (reference sequence). The CDR3 extends over 13 amino acids. The DNA of the CDR3 is TGCAGTGCTAGAATCCAGGGTGGGTCACCCCTCCACTTT. This sequence encodes CSARIQGGSPLHF.

This clonotype was observed a few times. The rearrangement links TRBV18 to TRBJ2-7; TRBD2 aligns across 9 bases. This CDR3 is built from 15 residues. The V segment lost 2 bases and the J segment 1 base; nucleotides outside the gene matches: 3. Germline loops: CDR1 KGHSH, CDR2 LQKENI. CDR3 nucleotide sequence: TGTGCCAGCTCACCAAAGACTAGCGGTTCCTACGAGCAGTACTTC. It is translated as CASSPKTSGSYEQYF.

This clonotype turned up a few times. The chain uses TRBV5-1 and TRBJ1-6; perhaps TRBD1 as D (5 bases). CDR1 is SGHRS and CDR2 is YFSETQ in the germline V gene. Deletions cut 7 bases from V and 7 bases from J, with 9 bases between. The CDR3 contains 12 residues. In nucleotides, the CDR3 is TGCGCCAGCCGGGGCGGCAATTCACCCCTCCACTTT. Translating gives CASRGGNSPLHF.

The table lists this clonotype with a few counts. The chain has TRBV12-3 or TRBV12-4 and TRBJ2-7; D is unresolved. This CDR3 region has 14 residues. V lost 7 bases to trimming and J lost 0 bases, with 13 bases between them. This CDR3 is CASTLGRTSYEQYF. The DNA for the CDR3 is TGTGCCAGCACCTTGGGCAGGACCTCCTACGAGCAGTACTTC.